This T cell receptor (beta chain) emerged from a study of identical twins. There are a few counts of this clonotype. Its target is unknown. Only healthy Caucasians were included as donors. Trimming took 1 base from V and 4 from J, leaving 17 bases between them. The V gene's germline CDR1 is LGHDT and CDR2 YNNKEL (reference sequence). The CDR3 extends over 17 amino acids. Findings of the study overall: Where out-of-frame alpha sequences were twin-shared, they showed excess low generation probability. With beta out-of-frame sequences, excess sharing by twins was weaker.

TCRdb ran MiXCR on the 5' RACE reads and lists one entry per CDR3 protein. Of fewer than 550,000 distinct CDR3 sequences listed, around 15% are singletons. In addition, the sample was reused for a study of yellow fever vaccine responses in identical twins. That paper notes: Reportedly, twins' vaccine T cell responses looked partly convergent and partly personalized.

Source material: CD4+ T cells sorted from blood. The clonotype originates from a woman under 30 in good health. J is TRBJ2-1 and V is TRBV3-1, with a possible D match to TRBD1 (6 bases). The CDR3 protein is CASSQALGGVGYNEQFF. As DNA, the CDR3 is TGTGCCAGCAGCCAAGCCTTAGGGGGAGTGGGATACAATGAGCAGTTCTTC.